The 4 T cell receptor beta chains reported below all come from one sample, sequenced in a study of control samples from healthy donors and cancer patients. Clones were read by immunoSEQ multiplex PCR, and TCRdb kept only the in-frame ones, dropping some. The data contain approximately 170,000 clones, roughly 90% of them singletons. The sequenced sample was blood. These receptors originate from a woman between 45 and 60 years old in good health.

A note on this clone: At one boundary the junction diverges from the germline segment, which might be a read error. Other DNA sequences in this specimen translate into the identical CDR3. V is TRBV27 and J is TRBJ1-6; possible D gene TRBD1, 5 bases. This CDR3 is 15 amino acids long. Germline V gene lookup returns CDR1 MNHEY and CDR2 SMNVEV (reference sequence). CDR3 sequence (DNA): TGCGCCAGCAGTTCCAGGGTGTTCGATAATTCACCCCTCCACTTT. Residues: CASSSRVFDNSPLHF.

This clone was seen once. This chain uses TRBV7-9 with TRBJ1-3, with D uncertain. CDR1 is SEHNR, CDR2 FQNEAQ, per germline (reference sequence). V lost 6 bases and J 0 bases, leaving 6 bases between the germline ends. The CDR3 totals 13 residues. The CDR3 loop is CASRVASGNTIYF. The CDR3, as DNA: TGTGCCAGCAGGGTTGCCTCTGGAAACACCATATATTTT.

The V call is TRBV15, the J call TRBJ2-7; TRBD1 is a possible D gene (6 bases). The CDR3 is 16 residues long. CDR1 and CDR2 (germline): LNHNV, YYDKDF (reference sequence). The ends were cut back, 0 bases at V and 4 bases at J, with 16 bases in the middle. CDR3 sequence reads: CATSRDLTGGIYEQYF. The CDR3 DNA sequence: TGTGCCACCAGCAGAGATTTGACAGGTGGAATATACGAGCAGTACTTC.

The chain couples TRBV2 to TRBJ1-5; 8 nucleotides match TRBD1. V lost 8 bases to trimming and J lost 7 bases; unmatched junction nucleotides: 16. Germline CDR1 reads SNHLY; CDR2 reads FYNNEI. CDR3 length: 16 residues. CDR3: CASYNLKWGDRQPQHF. The CDR3 coding sequence is TGTGCCAGCTATAACCTAAAGTGGGGGGACAGGCAGCCCCAGCATTTT.